This T cell receptor beta chain came from a study of T cell repertoires in cytomegalovirus infection. Study-level information: Signatures in public TCR beta sequences pointed to both CMV infection and matching HLA type.

The V gene's germline CDR1 is MDHEN and CDR2 SYDVKM. The CDR3 consists of 12 residues. Trimming cost V 6 bases and J 10 bases, with 13 bases left between them. TCRdb processed the reads anew with MiXCR; each CDR3 protein has one entry. Of some 300,000 distinct CDR3 sequences detected, about 8.8% appear once; the ten largest clones hold less than 3%. This clonotype turned up a few times. The sequence derives from a human donor in good health (CMV status not recorded). Some clones in this sample may be carry-over from other donors' samples. V gene TRBV28 combines with J gene TRBJ2-1; D unclear. Sequencing input: PBMCs. Written as DNA, the CDR3 is TGTGCCAGCAGCCCCTCCCACCCGGAGCAGTTCTTC. As protein: CASSPSHPEQFF.